The source of this T cell receptor (beta chain) is a study of cytomegalovirus exposure and HLA in healthy donors (dated by TCRdb to about 2017). For context, the study as a whole: According to an earlier analysis of around 600 of the donors, 200 million or so T cells yielded some 110 million unique TCR beta sequences and less than 300 Gb of sequence data. The later analysis used no new phenotypic data to find candidate immune exposures, relying instead on TCR beta sequences and their occurrence across donors. The study combined high-throughput TCR immunosequencing, statistical association of individual TCRs with disease status, and machine learning to predict cytomegalovirus infection status. Across under 500 genotyped donors of the cohort, an average of approximately 240,000 unique TCR beta nucleotide sequences per donor were sequenced, and approximately 17% of those sequences were non-productive. The number of donors typed differed by locus, with about 629-630 for A, B, C, DRB1 and DQB1, roughly 550 for DQA1, 600 to 610 for DPA1, and over 400 for DPB1. In an earlier analysis of a few hundred of the donors, high-throughput TCR beta sequencing was used to judge whether each TCR beta V gene segment behaved as functional or pseudogenic. Using immunosequencing, the study profiled T cell repertoires from 550 to 750 subjects and related those repertoires to cytomegalovirus serostatus. An early release covering roughly 580 HLA-typed donors comprised about 310 gigabases of sequencing data and around 86 million unique TCR sequences. HLA typing covered class I and class II loci at four-digit resolution. Donor age, sex, ethnicity and CMV serostatus were compiled together with the repertoire data. Along with the approximately 700-subject first cohort, a separate validation cohort of over a hundred different subjects was used. In a later genetic analysis, genome-wide SNP genotypes for about three fifths of the 666 donors were used, and that subset was treated as a discovery cohort. The aim of the study was to test whether cataloging public T cell receptors could identify signatures of past pathogen exposure. Of the 398 genotyped donors, around 81% fell in the genetic ancestry cluster associated with self-reported Caucasian donors. Because of strong linkage in the cohort, roughly five DR-DQ haplotypes were treated as single units for association and clustering. All discovery cohort repertoires had been generated using a single sequencing platform. To study patterns of TCR occurrence, a later analysis re-analyzed previously published TCR beta repertoires from 600 to 750 donors and added high-resolution HLA genotyping.

Here is what the overall study found, with its caveats: In a later analysis, most CMV-associated TCR beta chains were found to appear HLA-restricted, with HLA associations seemingly driven largely by CMV exposure. In a later analysis, TCR association rates were found to vary across HLA loci, with the most associated TCRs seen for DRB1 alleles and the fewest for HLA-C alleles. A few of the identified cytomegalovirus-associated TCR beta chains were confirmed in vitro to be specific for cytomegalovirus antigens. According to the authors, the approach could potentially be generalized to other disease states and immunological phenotypes. A later analysis reported that several top co-occurrence clusters appeared linked to parvovirus B19, influenza, CMV and Epstein-Barr virus. Cytomegalovirus status was reported to be diagnosed by the classifier with high specificity and sensitivity in both the original and validation cohorts. A later analysis found that HLA-associated TCR beta chains were more clonally expanded and had lower generation probabilities than equally common non-associated chains. The earlier analysis of 587 of the donors excluded seventeen rarely observed V segments, including chromosome 9 orphons, because counts were too low. In a later genetic analysis, a missense DCLRE1C variant was associated with V-gene and J-gene trimming of TCR beta chains, and the association was replicated in an independent cohort. In an earlier analysis of more than 500 of the donors, most TCR beta V segments appeared in productive rearrangements about 87% or about 30% of the time, broadly matching IMGT annotations. In a later analysis, some 18,000 TCR beta sequences were associated with specific HLA alleles at a false discovery rate of 0.05. While some public TCRs were present in many individuals, most TCR sequences turned up only very rarely across donors. Strong co-occurrence of HLA alleles, especially DR and DQ, made assigning TCR associations to individual alleles difficult. Only TCR beta chains were sequenced in this cohort, and the absence of alpha or paired-chain data limited detectable features. A cluster of highly shared sequence variants was judged likely to be a technical artifact of the sequencing pipeline. A later genetic analysis reported fewer N-insertions in productive TCRs among donors in an Asian-associated ancestry cluster than the roughly 620-donor mean. A further reported finding was that TCR beta sequences accurately predicted the HLA-A and HLA-B alleles for most subjects in the first cohort. Because HLA typing was missing for some donors at each locus, association tests included only the typed subset. For the cohort, immune exposure information was limited to CMV serostatus. The study listed 150 to 200 TCR beta chains as associated with cytomegalovirus. Sequencing depth was assumed to be roughly uniform across donors in the presence/absence analyses, though that assumption may not hold. Correlated functional status among segregating V segments might reflect linkage disequilibrium, but an unknown experimental factor could not be ruled out. Because the 87-base-pair reads could not distinguish some IMGT-functional V segments, including TRBV6-2 and TRBV6-3, those segments were excluded.

The receptor library was made with the immunoSEQ multiplex PCR assay. For the multiplex PCR, a mixture combining 60 forward primers for TCR Vbeta segments and 13 reverse primers for TCR Jbeta segments was used. Amplification of the CDR3 region of rearranged TCR beta genes was performed with a multiplex PCR assay on genomic DNA. On the Illumina HiSeq System, the amplified TCR beta libraries were sequenced as 87-base-pair reads. Processing in the source paper ran as follows. A later analysis tallied 80 million to 95 million unique TCR beta chains across the 700 or so repertoires, and about 12 million of those chains were shared by two or more donors. A nearest-neighbor algorithm error-corrected the raw reads and collapsed the reads into unique sequences, merging closely related sequences to remove PCR and sequencing errors. To assign V, D and J gene segments, CDR3 sequences were aligned to IMGT reference sequences. For a sequence to be retained, a match of at least six nucleotides was required to both a V gene segment and a J gene segment. Rearrangements were classified as productive when the CDR3 lacked stop codons and remained in frame with V and J, and all other rearrangements were classified as non-productive. Following IMGT convention, CDR3 was defined as the stretch from the second conserved V-encoded cysteine to the conserved J-encoded phenylalanine. The earlier analysis of roughly 590 of the donors excluded sequences that lacked an unambiguous match to a single V gene segment. An earlier analysis of over 450 of the donors classified V segments as functional when productive rearrangements were above 56.7% and as segregating when the standard deviation between donors was above 5%. A statistical classification framework was built to diagnose cytomegalovirus status from the catalog of TCR beta chain sequences. A later analysis assigned V and J genes by comparing TCR nucleotide sequences with IMGT/GENE-DB human TR gene sequences. In a later analysis, CDR3 sequences and most-parsimonious VDJ recombination scenarios were assigned using the TCRdist pipeline. In a later analysis, each TCR beta chain was defined by its CDR3 amino acid sequence together with its V-gene family, and reads without a unique V-gene family were excluded. A later analysis removed 500 to 650 highly shared, low-generation-probability nucleotide sequences to deal with suspected cross-contamination and a sequencing artifact. A later analysis calculated a clonal expansion index for each public chain from normalized within-repertoire ranks of inferred template counts. In a later analysis, generation probabilities were computed with a VDJ recombination model fitted to out-of-frame rearrangements, and the resulting probabilities were checked against IGoR. Hypergeometric tests were used in a later analysis to score TCR-TCR, TCR-HLA and TCR-CMV co-occurrence, with a repertoire-size bias correction applied to the TCR pairs. In a later analysis, false discovery rates were estimated by permuting HLA or CMV assignments 20 times. In a later analysis, co-occurring TCRs were grouped using DBSCAN, with TCRdist sequence similarity added in when clustering inside HLA-allele-positive subsets. Repertoires with fewer than 30,000 or more than 120,000 public chains were left out of co-occurrence clustering, as were about 5 repertoires with anomalous nucleotide sharing. TCRdb's version of the immuneACCESS table is confined to in-frame rearrangements and falls short of the full clone set. An unresolved V gene accounts for under half of the shortfall where checked; the remainder is of unknown origin. For V, J and clone size, that table is used; D and trimming come from the DNA. The sample profile shows some 190,000 clones; around 85% of them were found once. Around 1.9% of the sample rests with the top ten.

CDR1 and CDR2 (LNHDA, SQIVND) derive from the germline V gene (reference sequence). Relative to germline, V is 4 bases shorter and J is 2 bases shorter, with 15 bases between their ends. CDR3 length: 15 amino acids, cysteine to phenylalanine. The only DNA kept is the CDR3, 45 bases in frame from the first base. This clone was observed once. Its recognized antigen is unknown. Base quality data are lacking; no much larger clone is found one base away. The cohort consisted of approximately 690 healthy bone marrow donors. At the time of sampling, every cohort member was nominally healthy, though immune exposures that went unrecorded were likely present. The donor tested CMV seronegative, placing the donor among the 352 seronegative members of the cohort. Every donor gave a peripheral blood sample, and the peripheral blood mononuclear cells from that sample were used for TCR beta sequencing. Genomic DNA was extracted from the blood cell samples with the Qiagen DNeasy Blood Extraction Kit.

The V gene is TRBV19 and the J gene is TRBJ2-7; a tentative D call is TRBD1 (7 bases match). The sequence was obtained from a young man in good health and CMV-seronegative. What was sequenced was PBMCs. The base sequence is TGTGCCAGTAGTAACATAGCAGGGGGGCCCTACGAGCAGTACTTC. The translation is CASSNIAGGPYEQYF.